The 32 T cell receptor beta chains reported below all come from one sample, sequenced in a study of identical twins. MiXCR, run by TCRdb on the 5' RACE reads, gives a single entry per CDR3 protein. Counted here are approximately 670,000 distinct CDR3 sequences, roughly 6.2% occurring once; the ten biggest clones make up about 1.8%. Sequences were obtained from naive T cells sorted from blood. These receptors came from a young man in good health.

This clonotype was picked up many times. V usage is TRBV5-1 and J usage is TRBJ2-1; 9 bases align to TRBD2. The junction had 7 bases not matched to a gene; V was cut back by 5 bases and J by 4 bases. Germline values: CDR1 SGHRS, CDR2 YFSETQ. CDR3 length equals 15 residues. CDR3 region: CASRPYAGGYNEQFF. CDR3 DNA sequence: TGCGCCAGCAGACCCTACGCGGGAGGGTACAATGAGCAGTTCTTC.

V usage is TRBV6-1 and J usage is TRBJ2-7; 8 bases line up with TRBD2. Germline V gene data show CDR1 as MNHNS and CDR2 as SASEGT. Trimming at V came to 9 bases and at J to 4 bases, leaving 23 bases not matched to a gene. This CDR3 has 18 amino acids. The CDR3 region has the DNA TGTGCCAGTGCTCCTATTCAAGTGGCGGGAGGCCAACCATACGAGCAGTACGTC. Amino acid sequence: CASAPIQVAGGQPYEQYV.

At least ten counts were recorded for this clonotype. V and J are TRBV29-1 and TRBJ2-5; 9 nucleotides line up with TRBD2. V was clipped by 2 bases and J by 1 base; unmatched bases: 8. The CDR3 is 16 residues long. CDR1 SQVTM and CDR2 ANQGSEA come from the germline V gene. The CDR3 region has the DNA TGCAGCGTTGAACGGCGACTAGCGGTTCGCCAAGAGACCCAGTACTTC. Amino acid sequence: CSVERRLAVRQETQYF.

This rearrangement joins TRBV4-1 to TRBJ2-2; 7 nucleotides match TRBD2. The CDR3 loop spans 21 amino acids. V shed 5 bases and J 6 bases; nucleotides not matched to a gene: 27. The germline V gene has CDR1 MGHRA and CDR2 YSYEKL. The DNA for the CDR3 is TGCGCCAGCAGCAGCCGGTGGCTAGCGGCCCTCTCCATCGGGATAGCCGGGGAGCTGTTTTTT. Protein sequence: CASSSRWLAALSIGIAGELFF.

This rearrangement joins TRBV7-2 to TRBJ2-3; D remains unclear. V lost 1 base, J lost 7 bases, and 9 bases lay in between. This CDR3 contains 13 residues. From germline, CDR1 is SGHTA and CDR2 FQGNSA. Here the CDR3 DNA reads TGTGCCAGCAGCTTAGGGAATACGAATACGCAGTATTTT. This encodes CASSLGNTNTQYF.

This clonotype was seen at least ten times. The chain carries TRBV12-3 or TRBV12-4 and TRBJ2-1; 8 nucleotides agree with TRBD2. This CDR3 region has 16 residues. V was clipped by 0 bases and J by 8 bases; unmatched bases: 9. This CDR3 reads CASSLAPAGGLDEQFF. The CDR3 nucleotides read TGTGCCAGCAGTTTAGCGCCGGCGGGAGGTTTAGATGAGCAGTTCTTC.

The chain joins TRBV3-1 to TRBJ1-1; 8 nucleotides agree with TRBD1. V lost 1 base and J lost 7; bases outside the gene matches: 5. The germline CDR1 and CDR2 sequences are LGHDT and YNNKEL (reference sequence). This CDR3 spans 14 amino acids. CDR3 DNA: TGTGCCAGCAGCCAAGCAGGGGGCACATATGAAGCTTTCTTT. This sequence encodes CASSQAGGTYEAFF. Complete variable domain (other parts from reference TRBV3-1 and TRBJ1-1): DTAVSQTPKYLVTQMGNDKSIKCEQNLGHDTMYWYKQDSKKFLKIMFSYNNKELIINETVPNRFSPKSPDKAHLNLHINSLELGDSAVYFCASSQAGGTYEAFFGQGTRLTVV.

The V and J genes are TRBV7-9 and TRBJ2-3, with 10 bases lining up with TRBD2. The CDR3 sequence is 16 residues long. V gave up 6 bases and J gave up 7 bases; unmatched junction bases: 13. CDR1 and CDR2 from the germline V gene are SEHNR and FQNEAQ (reference sequence). The CDR3 sequence: CASSLVAGGDKNTQYF. The CDR3, as DNA: TGTGCCAGCAGTCTCGTAGCGGGAGGAGATAAGAATACGCAGTATTTT.

V is TRBV7-2 and J is TRBJ1-5; D is uncertain. The CDR3 length is 16 residues. Germline CDR1 and CDR2: SGHTA and FQGNSA. Trimming took 2 bases from V and 4 from J, leaving 15 bases between them. The CDR3 region has the DNA TGTGCCAGCAGCTTAATTCCCATCGCGGGGAATCAGCCCCAGCATTTT. Residues: CASSLIPIAGNQPQHF.

This clonotype was counted between two and nine times. V gene TRBV7-8 combines with J gene TRBJ2-5; D unresolved. The germline V gene has CDR1 SGHVS and CDR2 FQNEAQ. Trimming pared 1 base from V and 4 bases from J, leaving 13 bases between. The CDR3 sequence is 15 residues long. The DNA of the CDR3 is TGTGCCAGCAGCTTAGAGGCGGAGAGTTCAGAGACCCAGTACTTC. Its translation: CASSLEAESSETQYF.

Ten or more counts support this clonotype. The chain joins TRBV5-4 to TRBJ2-1; either TRBD1 or TRBD2 may supply D (5 bases each). Trimming left V 4 bases short and J 10 bases short, with 12 bases between. The germline gives CDR1 SGHNT, CDR2 YYREEE (reference sequence). This CDR3 spans 12 amino acids. CDR3 coding DNA: TGTGCCAGCAGCAGGGAGAGGGGAGAGCAGTTCTTC. Amino acid sequence: CASSRERGEQFF.

The chain has TRBV4-3 and TRBJ2-7; 7 positions match TRBD2. This CDR3 spans 17 amino acids. CDR1 and CDR2 (germline): LGHNA, YSLEER. The J segment lost 2 bases and the V segment lost 1 base, leaving 11 bases of the junction unmatched. The CDR3 DNA reads TGCGCCAGCAGCCAAGGATTGAGCGGGACCCTAACCTACGAGCAGTACTTC. This codes for CASSQGLSGTLTYEQYF.

The J gene is TRBJ2-3, the V gene TRBV7-2; D is possibly TRBD1 (5 bases). The germline V and J ends were trimmed by 5 bases and 9 bases, with 12 bases remaining between them. The CDR3 has 12 residues. Germline lookup yields CDR1 SGHTA and CDR2 FQGNSA. CDR3 coding DNA: TGTGCCAGCAGCACAGGAGAAATAACGCAGTATTTT. Protein product: CASSTGEITQYF.

This clonotype was counted many times. The chain recombines TRBV12-3 or TRBV12-4 with TRBJ1-5; 10 nucleotides line up with TRBD1. The CDR3 is 14 residues long. Losses at the gene ends were 6 bases for V and 7 bases for J; bases not matched to a gene: 6. CDR3 coding DNA: TGTGCCAGCAGAGGGACAGGGGCGAAACAGCCCCAGCATTTT. The encoded protein is CASRGTGAKQPQHF.

This chain joins TRBV20-1 and TRBJ2-1, with unresolved D. Trimming removed 0 bases from V and 9 bases from J, with 6 bases in between. The CDR3 is 11 amino acids. Germline V CDR1 and CDR2: DFQATT, SNEGSKA (reference sequence). The CDR3, as DNA: TGCAGTGCTAGAGATGTTGGTGAGCAGTTCTTC. This sequence encodes CSARDVGEQFF.

This clonotype was recorded at least ten times. The V gene is TRBV12-3 or TRBV12-4, the J gene TRBJ1-1; TRBD1 matches at 8 bases. The CDR3 contains 11 residues. J gave up 12 bases and V 5 bases, and 5 bases lay outside the gene matches. This CDR3 reads CASSPGTGSFF. The DNA for the CDR3 is TGTGCCAGCAGTCCGGGGACAGGTTCTTTCTTT.

This clonotype was observed at least ten times. The chain joins TRBV6-2 or TRBV6-3 to TRBJ2-7, with 9 bases fitting TRBD2. The CDR3 loop spans 17 amino acids. Germline CDR1 and CDR2: MNHEY and SVGEGT. The trim removed 5 bases at V and 2 bases at J, leaving 13 bases unmatched. The DNA for the CDR3 is TGTGCCAGCAGTCCCCGTTTAGCGGGAGTCGTAGCCTACGAGCAGTACTTC. This sequence encodes CASSPRLAGVVAYEQYF.

This clonotype has ten or more counts. The chain has TRBV6-1 and TRBJ2-3, with D possibly TRBD2 on 5 matching bases. Trimming took 6 bases from V and 0 from J, leaving 13 bases between them. CDR1 MNHNS and CDR2 SASEGT come from the germline V gene. This CDR3 is 15 amino acids long. Here the CDR3 DNA reads TGTGCCAGCAGCCAGCCAAGCGGTAGCACAGATACGCAGTATTTT. This sequence encodes CASSQPSGSTDTQYF.

This clonotype was observed a few times. The J gene is TRBJ2-2, the V gene TRBV20-1, with D unclear. Trimming pared 2 bases from V and 4 bases from J, leaving 5 bases between. Germline V gene lookup returns CDR1 DFQATT and CDR2 SNEGSKA (reference sequence). This CDR3 spans 12 amino acids. The CDR3 protein is CSARSPTGELFF. For the CDR3, the DNA is TGCAGTGCTAGAAGCCCCACCGGGGAGCTGTTTTTT.

There are many counts of this clonotype. The chain carries TRBV7-2 and TRBJ2-4, with 11 bases that match TRBD2. The germline CDR1 and CDR2 sequences are SGHTA and FQGNSA. This CDR3 contains 16 residues. J gave up 0 bases and V 5 bases, and 3 bases lay outside the gene matches. DNA for the CDR3: TGTGCCAGCAGCCTTGGACTAGCGGGAGCCAAAAACATTCAGTACTTC. Translating it yields CASSLGLAGAKNIQYF.

This clonotype was observed many times. The chain couples TRBV5-1 to TRBJ1-1, with D hard to call. Germline V CDR1 and CDR2: SGHRS, YFSETQ. The CDR3 consists of 15 residues. V was shortened by 1 base and J by 4 bases, with 14 bases between the two germline ends. CDR3: CASSLTRDWSTEAFF. Here the CDR3 DNA reads TGCGCCAGCAGCTTGACCCGAGATTGGAGCACTGAAGCTTTCTTT.

The CDR3 DNA sequence: TGCAGTGCTAGAACGACAGGAGCCGGGGAGTTTTTT. It specifies CSARTTGAGEFF. The rearrangement uses TRBV20-1 and TRBJ2-2; D may be TRBD1 (6 bases). The germline CDR1 and CDR2 sequences are DFQATT and SNEGSKA (reference sequence). This CDR3 contains 12 residues. V was trimmed by 2 bases and J by 16 bases, leaving 17 bases between them.

This clonotype was detected ten times or more. The chain combines TRBV4-1 with TRBJ2-7; 9 bases agree with TRBD1. This CDR3 is built from 15 residues. CDR1 and CDR2 (germline): MGHRA, YSYEKL. The V and J ends lost 3 bases and 0 bases, in that order; junction bases with no gene match: 3. DNA for the CDR3: TGCGCCAGCAGCCAGAGGGGACAGGGCTCCTACGAGCAGTACGTC. This encodes CASSQRGQGSYEQYV.

This clonotype was seen a few times. V gene TRBV12-3 or TRBV12-4 combines with J gene TRBJ1-2; 7 nucleotides line up with TRBD1. Unmatched junction bases numbered 2, after V lost 0 bases and J lost 4 bases. This CDR3 contains 14 residues. CDR3: CASSLAGTAYGYTF. In nucleotides, the CDR3 is TGTGCCAGCAGTTTAGCGGGGACAGCCTATGGCTACACCTTC.

The chain employs TRBV3-1 and TRBJ2-5; 12 nucleotides line up with TRBD1. Germline trimming cut 3 bases from V and 5 bases from J; bases unmatched to any gene: 7. CDR1 is LGHDT, CDR2 YNNKEL, per germline (reference sequence). The CDR3 totals 16 residues. This CDR3 is CASSQRGQGARETQYF. CDR3 nucleotide sequence: TGTGCCAGCAGCCAGAGGGGACAGGGGGCGCGGGAGACCCAGTACTTC.

The chain couples TRBV7-2 to TRBJ2-1; no reliable D call. V lost 4 bases, J lost 3 bases, and 7 bases lay in between. Germline-derived CDR1 and CDR2 are SGHTA and FQGNSA. This CDR3 region has 13 residues. The CDR3 loop is CASSSRLYNEQFF. The CDR3 DNA follows: TGTGCCAGCAGCTCCCGACTCTACAATGAGCAGTTCTTC.

The genes are TRBV12-3 or TRBV12-4 and TRBJ2-5, with D possibly being TRBD2 (6 bases). This CDR3 spans 15 amino acids. The V gene lost 6 bases and the J gene lost 8 bases, with 22 bases spanning the gap. The CDR3 protein is CASSDISGHGGTQYF. The CDR3 DNA reads TGTGCCAGCAGCGACATTAGCGGACACGGGGGTACCCAGTACTTC.

This clonotype was recorded a few times. This chain connects TRBV7-9 to TRBJ2-3; the D call may be TRBD1 or TRBD2 (5 bases each). Germline V CDR1 and CDR2: SEHNR, FQNEAQ (reference sequence). The V and J ends lost 1 base and 6 bases respectively, with 11 bases between them. The CDR3 length is 14 residues. The CDR3 sequence is CASSLERGADTQYF. The CDR3 DNA follows: TGTGCCAGCAGCTTAGAGAGGGGAGCGGATACGCAGTATTTT.

This clonotype showed up just a few times. V gene TRBV19 combines with J gene TRBJ2-1, with 11 bases aligning to TRBD1. V lost 5 bases and J lost 2; bases outside the gene matches: 14. This CDR3 has 19 residues. Per germline, CDR1 LNHDA and CDR2 SQIVND (reference sequence). CDR3 coding DNA: TGTGCCAGTAGTGGCCCGGGACAGGGGGTTTTACAAACCTACAATGAGCAGTTCTTC. It is translated as CASSGPGQGVLQTYNEQFF.

This clonotype has at least ten counts. The J gene is TRBJ2-5, the V gene TRBV20-1, with TRBD2 identical over 12 bases. CDR1 and CDR2 from the germline V gene are DFQATT and SNEGSKA (reference sequence). The CDR3 spans 16 residues. V shed 1 base, J shed 5 bases, and the junction held 8 bases outside the gene matches. CDR3 bases: TGCAGTGCTAGAGCTCGACTAGCGGGAGTGTTGGAGACCCAGTACTTC. Translating it yields CSARARLAGVLETQYF.

The CDR3 spells CASSRDSLTYEQYF. The CDR3 DNA follows: TGTGCCAGCAGCCGGGACTCGCTCACCTACGAGCAGTACTTC. This chain joins TRBV3-1 and TRBJ2-7; a weak D match, TRBD2 (6 bases). The CDR3 length is 14 residues. Germline CDR1 reads LGHDT; CDR2 reads YNNKEL (reference sequence). V was cut by 4 bases and J by 2 bases, with 12 bases left in between.

The rearrangement links TRBV4-1 to TRBJ1-2, with D perhaps TRBD1 (6 bases). CDR1 and CDR2 from the germline V gene are MGHRA and YSYEKL. The CDR3 covers 15 residues. V lost 4 bases, J lost 4 bases, and 16 bases lay in between. As DNA, the CDR3 is TGCGCCAGCAGCCTTGGGACGGCGACAGGCTATGGCTACACCTTC. It yields the protein CASSLGTATGYGYTF.